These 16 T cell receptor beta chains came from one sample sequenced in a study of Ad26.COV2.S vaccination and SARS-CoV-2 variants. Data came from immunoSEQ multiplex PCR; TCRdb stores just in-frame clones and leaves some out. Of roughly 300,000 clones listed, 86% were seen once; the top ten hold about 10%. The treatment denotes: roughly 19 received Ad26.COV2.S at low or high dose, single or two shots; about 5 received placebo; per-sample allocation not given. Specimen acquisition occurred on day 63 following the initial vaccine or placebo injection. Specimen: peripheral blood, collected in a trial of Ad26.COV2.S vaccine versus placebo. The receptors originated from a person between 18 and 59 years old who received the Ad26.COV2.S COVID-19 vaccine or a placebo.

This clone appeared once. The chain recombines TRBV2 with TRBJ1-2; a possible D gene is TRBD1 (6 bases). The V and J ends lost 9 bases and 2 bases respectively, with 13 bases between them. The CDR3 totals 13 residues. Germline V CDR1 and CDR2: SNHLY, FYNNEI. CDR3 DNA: TGTGCCAGACTCAGGGGACCCAACTATGGCTACACCTTC. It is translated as CARLRGPNYGYTF. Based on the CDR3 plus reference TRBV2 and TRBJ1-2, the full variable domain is EPEVTQTPSHQVTQMGQEVILRCVPISNHLYFYWYRQILGQKVEFLVSFYNNEISEKSEIFDDQFSVERPDGSNFTLKIRSTKLEDSAMYFCARLRGPNYGYTFGSGTRLTVV.

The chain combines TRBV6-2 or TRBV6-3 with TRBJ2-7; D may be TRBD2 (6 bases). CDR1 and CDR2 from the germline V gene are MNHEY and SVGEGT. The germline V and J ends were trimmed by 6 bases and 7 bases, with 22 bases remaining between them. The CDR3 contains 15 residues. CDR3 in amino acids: CASSLLGGGRWEQYF. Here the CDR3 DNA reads TGTGCCAGCAGCCTCCTTGGGGGAGGCCGATGGGAGCAGTACTTC.

CDR3 sequence reads: CASSYSRHSRDYEQYF. For the CDR3, the DNA is TGTGCCAGCAGTTACTCCCGGCATAGCCGGGATTACGAGCAGTACTTC. This chain joins TRBV6-6 and TRBJ2-7; D possibly corresponds to TRBD2 (5 bases). The CDR3 is 16 amino acids. The V end was cut by 0 bases, the J end by 4 bases, with 16 bases between. The V gene's germline CDR1 is MNHNY and CDR2 SVGAGI (reference sequence).

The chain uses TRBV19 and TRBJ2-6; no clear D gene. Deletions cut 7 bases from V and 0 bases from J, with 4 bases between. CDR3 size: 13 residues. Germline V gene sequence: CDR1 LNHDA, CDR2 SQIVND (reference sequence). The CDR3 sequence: CASKNSGANVLTF. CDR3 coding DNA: TGTGCCAGTAAAAACTCTGGGGCCAACGTCCTGACTTTC.

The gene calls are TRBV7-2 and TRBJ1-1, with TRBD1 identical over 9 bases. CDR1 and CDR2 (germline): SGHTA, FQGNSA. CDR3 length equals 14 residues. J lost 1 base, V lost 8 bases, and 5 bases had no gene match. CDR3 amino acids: CASSGQGGNTEAFF. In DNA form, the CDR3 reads TGTGCCAGCTCGGGACAGGGCGGGAACACTGAAGCTTTCTTT.

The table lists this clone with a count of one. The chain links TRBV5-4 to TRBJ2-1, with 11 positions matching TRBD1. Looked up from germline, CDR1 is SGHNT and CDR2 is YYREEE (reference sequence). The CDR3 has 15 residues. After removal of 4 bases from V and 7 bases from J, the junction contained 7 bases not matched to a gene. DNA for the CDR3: TGTGCCAGCAGCATTGGGACAGGGGGAATTAATGAGCAGTTCTTC. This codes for CASSIGTGGINEQFF.

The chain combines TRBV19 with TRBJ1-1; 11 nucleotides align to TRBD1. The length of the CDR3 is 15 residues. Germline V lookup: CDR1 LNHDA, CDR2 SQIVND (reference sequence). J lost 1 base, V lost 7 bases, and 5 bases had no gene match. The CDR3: CASTTGTGGNTEAFF. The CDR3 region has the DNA TGTGCCAGTACGACCGGGACAGGGGGGAACACTGAAGCTTTCTTT.

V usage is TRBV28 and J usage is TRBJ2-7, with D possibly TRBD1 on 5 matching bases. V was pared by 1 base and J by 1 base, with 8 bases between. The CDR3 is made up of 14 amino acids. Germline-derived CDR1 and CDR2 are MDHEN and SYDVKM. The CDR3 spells CASSLSTGSYEQYF. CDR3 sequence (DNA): TGTGCCAGCAGTTTATCAACAGGATCCTACGAGCAGTACTTC.

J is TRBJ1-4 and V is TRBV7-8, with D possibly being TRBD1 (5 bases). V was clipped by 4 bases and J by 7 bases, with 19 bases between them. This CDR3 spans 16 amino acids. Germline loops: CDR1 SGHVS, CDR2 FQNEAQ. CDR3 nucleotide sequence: TGTGCCAGCAGCTCCAGGGACCTTGAGTTGACTGAAAAACTGTTTTTT. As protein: CASSSRDLELTEKLFF.

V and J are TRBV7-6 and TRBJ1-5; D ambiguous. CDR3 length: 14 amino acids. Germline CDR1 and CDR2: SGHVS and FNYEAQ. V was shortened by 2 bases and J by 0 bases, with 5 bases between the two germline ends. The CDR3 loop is CASSLRVSNQPQHF. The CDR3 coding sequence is TGTGCCAGCAGCTTACGAGTTAGCAATCAGCCCCAGCATTTT. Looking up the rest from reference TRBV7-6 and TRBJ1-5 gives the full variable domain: GAGVSQSPRYKVTKRGQDVALRCDPISGHVSLYWYRQALGQGPEFLTYFNYEAQQDKSGLPNDRFSAERPEGSISTLTIQRTEQRDSAMYRCASSLRVSNQPQHFGDGTRLSIL.

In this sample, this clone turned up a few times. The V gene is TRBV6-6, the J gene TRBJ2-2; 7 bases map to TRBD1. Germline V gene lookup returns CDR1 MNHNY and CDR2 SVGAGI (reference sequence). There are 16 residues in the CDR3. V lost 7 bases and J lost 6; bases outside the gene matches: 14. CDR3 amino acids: CASTKRGIQGSGELFF. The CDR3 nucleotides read TGTGCCAGCACAAAGCGAGGGATACAGGGGTCCGGGGAGCTGTTTTTT.

The CDR3 DNA is TGCGCCAGCAGCTTGGGGCAGGGAGCAATCTACGAGCAGTACTTC. It encodes CASSLGQGAIYEQYF. This chain joins TRBV5-1 and TRBJ2-7; D possibly uses TRBD1 or TRBD2 (5 bases each). Germline V gene lookup returns CDR1 SGHRS and CDR2 YFSETQ. The CDR3 contains 15 residues. V lost 0 bases to trimming and J lost 3 bases, with 13 bases between them.

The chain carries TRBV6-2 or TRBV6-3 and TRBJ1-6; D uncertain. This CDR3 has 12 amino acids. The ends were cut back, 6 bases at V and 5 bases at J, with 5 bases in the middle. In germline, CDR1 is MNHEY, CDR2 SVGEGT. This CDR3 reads CASSHNNSPLHF. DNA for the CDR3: TGTGCCAGCAGCCACAATAATTCACCCCTCCACTTT.

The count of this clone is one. Here the CDR3 DNA reads TGTGCCAGCAGCGCCTGGGGGGGTCAGAACACCGGGGAGCTGTTTTTT. It specifies CASSAWGGQNTGELFF. The V gene is TRBV4-2, the J gene TRBJ2-2, with 7 positions matching TRBD2. With V trimmed by 5 bases and J by 1 base, 7 bases remained unmatched. This CDR3 region has 16 residues. The germline V gene has CDR1 LGHNA and CDR2 YNFKEQ.

The CDR3, as DNA: TGTGCCAGCAGTTTAAGGGGGCTGAGCAATCAGCCCCAGCATTTT. Protein sequence: CASSLRGLSNQPQHF. The gene calls are TRBV28 and TRBJ1-5; 7 bases match TRBD1. Germline V lookup: CDR1 MDHEN, CDR2 SYDVKM. With 2 bases clipped from V and 1 base from J, the junction kept 2 bases outside the gene matches. The CDR3 consists of 15 residues.

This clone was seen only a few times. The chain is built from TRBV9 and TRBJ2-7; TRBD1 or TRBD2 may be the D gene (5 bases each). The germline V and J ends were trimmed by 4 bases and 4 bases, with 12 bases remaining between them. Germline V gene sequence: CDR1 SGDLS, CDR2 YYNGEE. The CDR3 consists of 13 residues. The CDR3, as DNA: TGTGCCAGCAGCCTCGGTGGGGGTTACGAGCAGTACTTC. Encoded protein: CASSLGGGYEQYF. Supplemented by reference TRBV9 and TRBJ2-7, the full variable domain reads DSGVTQTPKHLITATGQRVTLRCSPRSGDLSVYWYQQSLDQGLQFLIQYYNGEERAKGNILERFSAQQFPDLHSELNLSSLELGDSALYFCASSLGGGYEQYFGPGTRLTVT.